A selection of T cell receptor beta chains follows, all from one sample in a study of blood T cell repertoires in COVID-19. Profiling relied on immunoSEQ multiplex PCR, and the TCRdb table lists in-frame clones only, not all of them. This table has over 300,000 clones, roughly 90% appearing once. Sequencing was done on a sample of PBMCs or T cells enriched from blood (not recorded which). Receptors were obtained from a woman aged 25 to 39 with acute COVID-19. Each CDR3 is given with its conserved first and last residue. D genes are given only for firm matches. Only some rows state a clone size, as once, few, many or a class for expanded clones.

TRBJ2-2 NA TRBV25-1 TRBD2 CASRTGTIYTGELFF TGTGCCAGCAGGACCGGGACTATCTACACCGGGGAGCTGTTTTTT
TRBJ2-3 NA TRBV11-2 TRBD2 CASSLGTSGAPFSPPYF TGTGCCAGCAGCTTAGGGACTAGCGGGGCCCCATTTTCCCCCCCGTATTTT
TRBJ2-3 NA TRBV4-2 TRBD2 CASSQLRVAGVTGTDTQYF TGTGCCAGCAGCCAATTGAGAGTAGCGGGGGTAACCGGCACAGATACGCAGTATTTT
TRBJ1-1 NA TRBV30 TRBD1 CAWSGQGNTEAFF TGTGCCTGGAGTGGACAGGGGAACACTGAAGCTTTCTTT
TRBJ1-1 NA TRBV5-1 NA CASSLAYHTEAFF TGCGCCAGCAGCTTGGCCTATCACACTGAAGCTTTCTTT
TRBJ1-3 NA TRBV7-2 TRBD1 CASSFDRGGNTIYF TGTGCCAGCAGCTTCGACAGGGGTGGAAACACCATATATTTT
TRBJ1-5 NA TRBV24-1 TRBD1 CATSDGGQGRQPQHF TGTGCCACCAGTGATGGTGGACAGGGCAGGCAGCCCCAGCATTTT
TRBJ2-6 NA TRBV27 TRBD1 CASSDGTAPSGANVLTF TGTGCCAGCAGTGACGGGACAGCCCCCTCTGGGGCCAACGTCCTGACTTTC
TRBJ1-5 NA TRBV15 TRBD1 CATSVPGRGNQPQHF TGTGCCACCAGCGTCCCGGGCAGGGGGAATCAGCCCCAGCATTTT
TRBJ2-3 NA TRBV30 TRBD2 CAWGTRDYEGPDTQYF TGTGCCTGGGGTACCCGGGACTATGAGGGTCCAGATACGCAGTATTTT
TRBJ1-6 NA TRBV6-4 TRBD1 CASSVHGGQGAKSNSPLHF TGTGCCAGCAGTGTCCATGGGGGACAGGGGGCTAAGAGTAATTCACCCCTCCACTTT
TRBJ1-1 NA TRBV20-1 NA CSARGTAEAFF TGCAGTGCTAGAGGTACAGCTGAAGCTTTCTTT
TRBJ2-7 NA TRBV12-3/TRBV12-4 NA CASRTTGSYEQYF TGTGCCAGCAGAACAACAGGGTCCTACGAGCAGTACTTC
TRBJ2-7 few TRBV19 NA CASSLTEGDEQYF TGTGCCAGTAGTCTCACAGAGGGCGACGAGCAGTACTTC
TRBJ1-1 NA TRBV2 NA CASFGQGDTEAFF TGTGCCAGCTTCGGGCAGGGTGACACTGAAGCTTTCTTT
TRBJ2-7 once TRBV2 TRBD2 CASSDVRGTPYEQYF TGTGCCAGCAGTGATGTGCGGGGGACCCCCTACGAGCAGTACTTC
TRBJ1-1 few TRBV5-8 NA CASSRKRGGQLTEAFF TGTGCCAGCAGCCGTAAACGGGGGGGGCAATTGACTGAAGCTTTCTTT